Presented here are 28 T cell receptor beta chains from one specimen sequenced in a study of beta chain features in type 1 diabetes (dated by TCRdb to the late 2010s). Overall study outcomes, separate from this receptor: In all four CD4+ subsets, TCRB CDR3 length was moderately but significantly shorter in type 1 diabetes patients.

No antigen has been identified for these receptors. Library preparation used the immunoSEQ multiplex PCR assay. The entire amount of isolated RNA was reverse transcribed using the High Capacity cDNA Reverse Transcription Kit, so the sequenced TCRB transcripts were expressed ones. The table comes from immuneACCESS by way of TCRdb, which keeps in-frame sequences with V and J called. Part of the clones is missing from these tables; in studies checked, under half for an unresolved V gene and the rest for unknown reasons. The sample records 200,000 to 250,000 clones, roughly 13% of which are singletons. Of the sample, approximately 0.02% is held by the ten largest clones. Sequencing was performed on naive CD4+ T cells from blood. This specimen's cell subset or site label, per the study, means: true naive CD4+ T cells. The receptors originated from a young man with type 1 diabetes.

This clone was counted only a few times. The chain links TRBV11-2 to TRBJ2-3, with D maybe TRBD2 (6 bases). Looked up from germline, CDR1 is SGHAT and CDR2 is FQNNGV. This CDR3 contains 13 residues. The V end was cut by 0 bases, the J end by 8 bases, with 9 bases between. The CDR3 region is CASSLDPAGTQYF. CDR3 DNA sequence: TGTGCCAGCAGCTTAGATCCAGCGGGTACGCAGTATTTT. The variable domain in full, completed from reference TRBV11-2 and TRBJ2-3, reads EAGVAQSPRYKIIEKRQSVAFWCNPISGHATLYWYQQILGQGPKLLIQFQNNGVVDDSQLPKDRFSAERLKGVDSTLKIQPAKLEDSAVYLCASSLDPAGTQYFGPGTRLTVL.

This clone showed up just a few times. The rearrangement joins TRBV29-1 to TRBJ2-3, with D perhaps TRBD1 (5 bases). This CDR3 comprises 13 residues. Germline V gene sequence: CDR1 SQVTM, CDR2 ANQGSEA. V lost 2 bases, J lost 3 bases, and 9 bases lay in between. DNA of the CDR3: TGCAGCGTTGAATCCAGGGTTACAGATACGCAGTATTTT. Its protein product is CSVESRVTDTQYF.

This clone was counted between two and nine times. This chain connects TRBV5-1 to TRBJ2-1; 7 bases are a match to TRBD1. J lost 5 bases, V lost 4 bases, and 6 bases had no gene match. Germline CDR1 is SGHRS and CDR2 is YFSETQ. This CDR3 is built from 14 residues. The CDR3 DNA reads TGCGCCAGCAGCCGTCATGGGACAGACAATGAGCAGTTCTTC. It is translated as CASSRHGTDNEQFF.

The chain is built from TRBV7-9 and TRBJ1-5; 7 bases are shared with TRBD1. Trimming removed 5 bases from V and 1 base from J; junction bases left unmatched: 5. The germline V gene has CDR1 SEHNR and CDR2 FQNEAQ (reference sequence). The CDR3 spans 15 residues. DNA of the CDR3: TGTGCCAGCAGCAGGGACAGTGGGAGCAATCAGCCCCAGCATTTT. The encoded protein is CASSRDSGSNQPQHF.

There are a few counts of this clone. This sequence joins TRBV9 and TRBJ2-5; possible D gene TRBD1, 6 bases. Germline V lookup: CDR1 SGDLS, CDR2 YYNGEE. V lost 2 bases to trimming and J lost 2 bases, with 10 bases between them. This CDR3 has 14 residues. CDR3 DNA: TGTGCCAGCAGCGTTCAACAGGGTCAAGAGACCCAGTACTTC. This codes for CASSVQQGQETQYF.

The chain joins TRBV6-1 to TRBJ1-1; the match to TRBD1 covers 8 bases. Trimming cost V 7 bases and J 0 bases; bases outside gene matches: 4. The CDR3 is 14 residues long. CDR1 is MNHNS and CDR2 is SASEGT in the germline V gene. As DNA, the CDR3 is TGTGCCAGCATCTCGGGACAGGTGAACACTGAAGCTTTCTTT. This gives the protein CASISGQVNTEAFF.

This clone showed up just a few times. The gene calls are TRBV30 and TRBJ2-5; no clear D. Germline V CDR1 and CDR2: GTSNPN, SVGIG (reference sequence). Trimming removed 5 bases at V and 4 bases at J, with 11 bases between. CDR3 size: 12 residues. The CDR3 DNA sequence: TGTGCCTGGGAGTCCCAGCGAGAGACCCAGTACTTC. Its protein is CAWESQRETQYF.

This clone was seen a few times. The chain is built from TRBV7-2 and TRBJ2-5, with 10 nucleotides matching TRBD2. Trimming removed 0 bases from V and 4 bases from J; junction bases left unmatched: 5. The CDR3 totals 16 residues. CDR1 SGHTA and CDR2 FQGNSA come from the germline V gene. The CDR3 loop is CASSLAPLAGGETQYF. Here the CDR3 DNA reads TGTGCCAGCAGCTTAGCTCCGTTAGCGGGAGGAGAGACCCAGTACTTC.

The gene calls are TRBV27 and TRBJ2-7, with 9 bases identical to TRBD1. The CDR3 extends over 15 amino acids. Germline CDR1 is MNHEY and CDR2 is SMNVEV (reference sequence). The V segment lost 5 bases and the J segment 5 bases; nucleotides outside the gene matches: 10. Written as DNA, the CDR3 is TGTGCCAGCAGTCTCCTGGGACAGGGAAACCACGAGCAGTACTTC. It is translated as CASSLLGQGNHEQYF.

This clone was recorded a few times. This chain uses TRBV30 with TRBJ2-7; maybe TRBD1 (7 bases). The V gene lost 0 bases and the J gene lost 6 bases, with 12 bases spanning the gap. This CDR3 has 13 residues. Germline V CDR1 and CDR2: GTSNPN, SVGIG (reference sequence). This CDR3 is CAWSVRQGGEQYF. CDR3 DNA: TGTGCCTGGAGTGTACGGCAGGGGGGCGAGCAGTACTTC.

This clone was picked up a small number of times. The chain has TRBV20-1 and TRBJ2-5, with D unresolved. The ends were cut back, 6 bases at V and 5 bases at J, with 10 bases in the middle. Germline loops: CDR1 DFQATT, CDR2 SNEGSKA (reference sequence). This CDR3 is built from 11 residues. The CDR3 DNA reads as TGCAGTGCGAACTTTCGGGAGACCCAGTACTTC. Protein sequence: CSANFRETQYF.

V gene TRBV23-1 combines with J gene TRBJ2-4, with 7 bases that match TRBD2. TRBV23-1 is an open reading frame, and its role is uncertain. This CDR3 has 15 amino acids. Trimming at V came to 3 bases and at J to 1 base, leaving 3 bases not matched to a gene. CDR3 sequence: CASSQGGEAKNIQYF. The CDR3 region has the DNA TGCGCCAGCAGTCAGGGGGGGGAGGCCAAAAACATTCAGTACTTC.

The chain joins TRBV6-1 to TRBJ2-1, with 12 bases matching TRBD2. J gave up 8 bases and V 6 bases, and 5 bases lay outside the gene matches. Germline V lookup: CDR1 MNHNS, CDR2 SASEGT. The CDR3 contains 14 residues. The CDR3 here is CASRTSGSGHEQFF. CDR3 coding DNA: TGTGCCAGCAGGACTAGCGGGAGTGGGCATGAGCAGTTCTTC.

Only a few counts were recorded for this clone. This chain joins TRBV4-1 and TRBJ2-3; 13 nucleotides line up with TRBD2. V lost 3 bases to trimming and J lost 4 bases; unmatched junction nucleotides: 4. CDR3 length equals 16 residues. CDR1 is MGHRA, CDR2 YSYEKL, per germline. The chain's CDR3 is CASSHDGTSGADTQYF. Here the CDR3 DNA reads TGCGCCAGCAGCCACGACGGGACTAGCGGGGCAGATACGCAGTATTTT.

The rearrangement uses TRBV28 and TRBJ1-2, with 9 positions matching TRBD1. V trimming: 2 bases; J trimming: 1 base; junction bases outside the gene matches: 2. This CDR3 contains 15 residues. Germline CDR1 and CDR2: MDHEN and SYDVKM. CDR3 protein: CASSLPTGGNYGYTF. The CDR3 region has the DNA TGTGCCAGCAGTTTACCGACAGGGGGTAACTATGGCTACACCTTC.

The gene calls are TRBV9 and TRBJ2-3, with 7 bases matching TRBD2. The CDR3 runs to 14 residues. Germline V gene sequence: CDR1 SGDLS, CDR2 YYNGEE. After removal of 0 bases from V and 4 bases from J, the junction contained 2 bases not matched to a gene. In DNA form, the CDR3 reads TGTGCCAGCAGCGTAGGGACTAGATCAGATACGCAGTATTTT. Its protein product is CASSVGTRSDTQYF.

This clone came up a few times. The V and J genes are TRBV7-9 and TRBJ2-3; D remains ambiguous. Germline V gene lookup returns CDR1 SEHNR and CDR2 FQNEAQ (reference sequence). Trimming removed 3 bases from V and 0 bases from J, with 4 bases in between. The CDR3 has 13 residues. CDR3 coding DNA: TGTGCCAGCAGCTTCGGGAGCACAGATACGCAGTATTTT. Encoded protein: CASSFGSTDTQYF.

The gene calls are TRBV5-6 and TRBJ2-7; D gene uncertain. In germline, CDR1 is SGHDT, CDR2 YYEEEE. The CDR3 spans 16 residues. Deletions cut 3 bases from V and 2 bases from J, with 18 bases between. CDR3 sequence (DNA): TGTGCCAGCAGCTCCCATGTGGCGGTTTATGCCTACGAGCAGTACTTC. Protein: CASSSHVAVYAYEQYF.

In its sample, this clone was seen a few times. V usage is TRBV21-1 and J usage is TRBJ2-7; whether TRBD1, the table's D call, matches the DNA was not checked. TRBV21-1 is given as a pseudogene. This CDR3 has 15 amino acids. The CDR3 sequence: CASSKVQGPPYEQYF. The CDR3, as DNA: TGTGCCAGCAGCAAAGTTCAGGGGCCGCCGTACGAGCAGTACTTC.

V usage is TRBV7-2 and J usage is TRBJ2-4, with unresolved D. V was cut by 3 bases and J by 2 bases, with 8 bases left in between. Germline loops: CDR1 SGHTA, CDR2 FQGNSA. CDR3 length: 14 amino acids. DNA of the CDR3: TGTGCCAGCAGCTTCTATGAAACCAAAAACATTCAGTACTTC. Its protein is CASSFYETKNIQYF.

This clone was counted a few times. The V call is TRBV7-2, the J call TRBJ1-2; D gene unclear. V was cut by 5 bases and J by 8 bases, with 12 bases left in between. CDR1 and CDR2 from the germline V gene are SGHTA and FQGNSA. The CDR3 loop spans 12 amino acids. Here the CDR3 DNA reads TGTGCCAGCAGCCTAGACGCCGGGGGCTACACCTTC. Translated: CASSLDAGGYTF.

The chain is built from TRBV30 and TRBJ2-2, with 8 bases matching TRBD2. The V gene's germline CDR1 is GTSNPN and CDR2 SVGIG (reference sequence). The junction had 5 bases not matched to a gene; V was cut back by 2 bases and J by 6 bases. The CDR3 extends over 14 amino acids. Here the CDR3 reads CAWSRGGSAGELFF. The CDR3 DNA sequence: TGTGCCTGGAGTCGGGGGGGGAGTGCCGGGGAGCTGTTTTTT.

This clone has more than one count but fewer than ten. This rearrangement joins TRBV11-2 to TRBJ2-5, with 9 bases that match TRBD2. This CDR3 region has 14 residues. Trimming took 5 bases from V and 3 from J; bases not matched to a gene: 4. Germline V gives CDR1 SGHAT, CDR2 FQNNGV. CDR3 in amino acids: CASSRTSAKETQYF. The CDR3 DNA reads TGTGCCAGCAGCCGGACTAGCGCCAAAGAGACCCAGTACTTC. The full variable domain, completed using reference TRBV11-2 and TRBJ2-5, is EAGVAQSPRYKIIEKRQSVAFWCNPISGHATLYWYQQILGQGPKLLIQFQNNGVVDDSQLPKDRFSAERLKGVDSTLKIQPAKLEDSAVYLCASSRTSAKETQYFGPGTRLLVL.

This clone was observed a handful of times. V and J are TRBV6-5 and TRBJ2-7; 7 bases match TRBD1. Germline CDR1 reads MNHEY; CDR2 reads SVGAGI. The CDR3 consists of 14 residues. V lost 2 bases to trimming and J lost 3 bases; unmatched junction nucleotides: 4. The CDR3 DNA follows: TGTGCCAGCAGTTACGGCGACAGGGTCTACGAGCAGTACTTC. As protein: CASSYGDRVYEQYF.

This clone was detected once. The chain links TRBV5-1 to TRBJ1-1; D call uncertain. This CDR3 is 13 amino acids long. Germline CDR1 is SGHRS and CDR2 is YFSETQ. Trimming removed 3 bases from V and 4 bases from J, with 10 bases in between. CDR3 bases: TGCGCCAGCAGCTCCGGAGTGGGCACTGAAGCTTTCTTT. Protein: CASSSGVGTEAFF.

On this clone: This sample includes further DNA sequences coding for the same CDR3. The chain uses TRBV5-1 and TRBJ1-5, with D possibly being TRBD1 (5 bases). The V end was cut by 4 bases, the J end by 1 base, with 12 bases between. CDR1 and CDR2 (germline): SGHRS, YFSETQ. CDR3 length: 15 amino acids. DNA of the CDR3: TGCGCCAGCAGCCCCGGACACGTAAGCAATCAGCCCCAGCATTTT. It specifies CASSPGHVSNQPQHF.

This rearrangement joins TRBV5-4 to TRBJ2-5, with D perhaps TRBD1 (6 bases). Per the germline V gene, CDR1 is SGHNT and CDR2 is YYREEE (reference sequence). This CDR3 spans 14 amino acids. The ends were cut back, 4 bases at V and 3 bases at J, with 13 bases in the middle. CDR3 sequence: CASSLTGNEETQYF. CDR3 in DNA: TGTGCCAGCAGCCTTACAGGGAACGAAGAGACCCAGTACTTC. The full variable domain, with the rest looked up from reference TRBV5-4 and TRBJ2-5, is ETGVTQSPTHLIKTRGQQVTLRCSSQSGHNTVSWYQQALGQGPQFIFQYYREEENGRGNFPPRFSGLQFPNYSSELNVNALELDDSALYLCASSLTGNEETQYFGPGTRLLVL.

The rearrangement joins TRBV5-1 to TRBJ1-3; maybe TRBD1 (5 bases). CDR3 length: 15 residues. Trimming took 6 bases from V and 0 from J, leaving 13 bases between them. CDR1 is SGHRS and CDR2 is YFSETQ in the germline V gene. The CDR3 loop reads CASKTGHYSGNTIYF. For the CDR3, the DNA is TGCGCCAGCAAAACCGGACATTACTCTGGAAACACCATATATTTT. The entire variable domain, with the rest obtained from reference TRBV5-1 and TRBJ1-3, is as follows: KAGVTQTPRYLIKTRGQQVTLSCSPISGHRSVSWYQQTPGQGLQFLFEYFSETQRNKGNFPGRFSGRQFSNSRSEMNVSTLELGDSALYLCASKTGHYSGNTIYFGEGSWLTVV.